A single sample is the source of the 7 T cell receptor beta chains below, sequenced in a study of CD8 T cells in Susac syndrome. Reverse transcription of about 0.5 to 1 ug RNA was carried out with random hexamers. TCRdb analysed the immunoSEQ multiplex PCR reads with MiXCR anew, one entry per CDR3 protein. The sample lists roughly 180,000 distinct CDR3 sequences, roughly 94% seen once, with approximately 0.099% in the top ten. Source material: CD4+ T cells from PBMCs. These receptors were obtained from a human donor with Susac syndrome.

V usage is TRBV5-1 and J usage is TRBJ2-2; D call uncertain. The CDR3 extends over 15 amino acids. Germline V lookup: CDR1 SGHRS, CDR2 YFSETQ. With 0 bases removed from V and 2 bases from J, the gap between germline ends came to 8 bases. The CDR3 is CASSLDRANTGELFF. The CDR3, as DNA: TGCGCCAGCAGCTTGGATAGGGCCAACACCGGGGAGCTGTTTTTT. The full variable domain, its missing parts supplied by reference TRBV5-1 and TRBJ2-2, is KAGVTQTPRYLIKTRGQQVTLSCSPISGHRSVSWYQQTPGQGLQFLFEYFSETQRNKGNFPGRFSGRQFSNSRSEMNVSTLELGDSALYLCASSLDRANTGELFFGEGSRLTVL.

This sequence joins TRBV6-5 and TRBJ1-2, with 8 bases that match TRBD1. The junction had 16 bases not matched to a gene; V was cut back by 4 bases and J by 0 bases. Germline V gene lookup returns CDR1 MNHEY and CDR2 SVGAGI. The CDR3 is 19 amino acids. The CDR3 spells CASSSTRGYPDRANYGYTF. For the CDR3, the DNA is TGTGCCAGCAGTTCCACAAGGGGGTATCCGGACAGGGCTAACTATGGCTACACCTTC.

The count of this clonotype is one. This sequence joins TRBV12-5 and TRBJ1-5; D may be TRBD1 (6 bases). The length of the CDR3 is 14 residues. V lost 6 bases, J lost 2 bases, and 11 bases lay in between. Germline CDR1 is LGHNT and CDR2 is FRNRAP. The CDR3 nucleotides are TGTGCTAGTGGATACAGGGAGGGCAATCAGCCCCAGCATTTT. Translation gives CASGYREGNQPQHF.

This chain joins TRBV30 and TRBJ2-3; 9 bases agree with TRBD1. Losses at the gene ends were 4 bases for V and 4 bases for J; bases not matched to a gene: 9. This CDR3 has 15 residues. CDR1 GTSNPN and CDR2 SVGIG come from the germline V gene (reference sequence). The CDR3 sequence is CAWKTGGQGSDTQYF. The CDR3 nucleotides are TGTGCCTGGAAGACCGGTGGACAGGGGTCAGATACGCAGTATTTT.

The CDR3 DNA reads as TGTGCCAGCAGCTCTCGGCGGGGGGGCTCCTACGAGCAGTACTTC. Protein: CASSSRRGGSYEQYF. The V and J genes are TRBV11-2 and TRBJ2-7; TRBD2 agrees at 9 bases. The CDR3 is 15 residues long. Trimming removed 4 bases from V and 0 bases from J; junction bases left unmatched: 4. From germline, CDR1 is SGHAT and CDR2 FQNNGV. The full variable domain, rest sourced from reference TRBV11-2 and TRBJ2-7, is EAGVAQSPRYKIIEKRQSVAFWCNPISGHATLYWYQQILGQGPKLLIQFQNNGVVDDSQLPKDRFSAERLKGVDSTLKIQPAKLEDSAVYLCASSSRRGGSYEQYFGPGTRLTVT.

This clonotype was detected a few times. This sequence joins TRBV28 and TRBJ1-2; tentatively, D is TRBD1 (5 bases). Germline values: CDR1 MDHEN, CDR2 SYDVKM. The CDR3 is 13 amino acids. Trimming cost V 6 bases and J 5 bases, with 13 bases left between them. The CDR3 region has the DNA TGTGCCAGCAGAACCACGGGGGGGTATGGCTACACCTTC. It translates to CASRTTGGYGYTF.

V and J are TRBV20-1 and TRBJ2-1; 7 bases fit TRBD2. Trimming removed 4 bases from V and 6 bases from J; junction bases left unmatched: 6. The CDR3 sequence is 13 residues long. CDR1 is DFQATT and CDR2 is SNEGSKA in the germline V gene (reference sequence). CDR3 in amino acids: CSATSGESNEQFF. The CDR3 coding sequence is TGCAGTGCTACTAGCGGAGAAAGCAATGAGCAGTTCTTC.